The 19 T cell receptor beta chains listed next were all sequenced from one sample in a study of beta chain features in type 1 diabetes. Study-wide points: There was a moderate but significant shortening of TCRB CDR3s in all four CD4+ subsets of Type 1 diabetes patients.

Their target antigens are unknown. The isolated RNA, all of it, was reverse transcribed, so expressed TCRB transcripts were what got sequenced. Measured with immunoSEQ multiplex PCR; TCRdb has only the in-frame clones, and not every one. The repertoire holds approximately 170,000 clones, roughly 60% seen once, with 0.08% to 0.1% in the top ten. Specimen: naive CD4+ T cells from blood. These receptors all stem from a man aged 25-45 years with type 1 diabetes.

For this clone: The same CDR3 is also encoded by other DNA sequences in this sample. The V call is TRBV29-1, the J call TRBJ2-7; D possibly corresponds to TRBD1 (5 bases). CDR3 length: 12 residues. V was pared by 4 bases and J by 0 bases, with 7 bases between. Per germline, CDR1 SQVTM and CDR2 ANQGSEA. This CDR3 is CSVVTDSYEQYF. The DNA for the CDR3 is TGCAGCGTTGTGACAGACTCCTACGAGCAGTACTTC.

The genes are TRBV4-3 and TRBJ2-1, with 7 positions matching TRBD2. The germline V gene has CDR1 LGHNA and CDR2 YSLEER. With V trimmed by 0 bases and J by 3 bases, 8 bases remained unmatched. The CDR3 covers 17 residues. In DNA, the CDR3 is TGCGCCAGCAGCCAAGATTCCCCAGCGGGGAACTACAATGAGCAGTTCTTC. As protein: CASSQDSPAGNYNEQFF.

CDR3 loop: CASSQDGLGLPSSYNEQFF. For the CDR3, the DNA is TGTGCCAGCAGCCAAGACGGCCTGGGACTTCCAAGCTCCTACAATGAGCAGTTCTTC. The V gene is TRBV14, the J gene TRBJ2-1; D might be TRBD2 (6 bases). CDR1 SGHDN and CDR2 FVKESK come from the germline V gene. The CDR3 totals 19 residues. Trimming took off 0 bases at V and 0 bases at J, with 18 bases between the two ends.

The V and J genes are TRBV10-3 and TRBJ2-1; D is possibly TRBD2 (6 bases). CDR3 length: 14 residues. Germline V gene sequence: CDR1 ENHRY, CDR2 SYGVKD. V was pared by 4 bases and J by 4 bases, with 11 bases between. The CDR3 DNA sequence: TGTGCCATCAGTGTCGTAGCGGCGTACAATGAGCAGTTCTTC. It specifies CAISVVAAYNEQFF.

This clone was detected only a few times. The chain employs TRBV6-1 and TRBJ2-5, with 9 bases lining up with TRBD2. V shed 6 bases and J 5 bases; nucleotides not matched to a gene: 4. The CDR3 covers 13 residues. Germline V gives CDR1 MNHNS, CDR2 SASEGT. DNA of the CDR3: TGTGCCAGCAGATTTAGCGGGGGTGAGACCCAGTACTTC. It codes for CASRFSGGETQYF.

To note about this clone: Other DNA sequences in the same sample also yield this CDR3. The genes are TRBV30 and TRBJ2-3; a weak D match, TRBD2 (6 bases). Germline lookup yields CDR1 GTSNPN and CDR2 SVGIG (reference sequence). V was pared by 3 bases and J by 0 bases, with 7 bases between. The CDR3 is made up of 13 amino acids. CDR3 in DNA: TGTGCCTGGAGCGGGGGTAGCACAGATACGCAGTATTTT. It is translated as CAWSGGSTDTQYF.

J is TRBJ2-7 and V is TRBV7-9; 7 nucleotides line up with TRBD1. Per the germline V gene, CDR1 is SEHNR and CDR2 is FQNEAQ (reference sequence). This CDR3 has 14 amino acids. The V segment lost 5 bases and the J segment 5 bases; nucleotides outside the gene matches: 9. CDR3 loop: CASSPRDRVHEQYF. In DNA, the CDR3 is TGTGCCAGCAGCCCACGAGACAGGGTCCACGAGCAGTACTTC.

This clone was picked up one time. The chain joins TRBV28 to TRBJ2-5; D is undetermined. V dropped 2 bases and J dropped 2 bases, with 12 bases sitting between them. Looked up from germline, CDR1 is MDHEN and CDR2 is SYDVKM. The CDR3 contains 15 residues. CDR3 coding DNA: TGTGCCAGCAGTTTAGAGGCGGACCTACAAGAGACCCAGTACTTC. Amino acid sequence: CASSLEADLQETQYF.

This clone came up once. J is TRBJ1-6 and V is TRBV30; 9 nucleotides agree with TRBD1. Unmatched junction bases numbered 8, after V lost 2 bases and J lost 9 bases. This CDR3 is 15 amino acids long. Germline loops: CDR1 GTSNPN, CDR2 SVGIG (reference sequence). The CDR3 loop reads CAWSPGQGMSSPLHF. In DNA form, the CDR3 reads TGTGCCTGGAGTCCGGGACAGGGAATGAGTTCACCCCTCCACTTT.

This chain connects TRBV20-1 to TRBJ2-7; D remains unclear. V was trimmed by 3 bases and J by 3 bases, leaving 3 bases between them. CDR1 and CDR2 from the germline V gene are DFQATT and SNEGSKA (reference sequence). The CDR3 has 10 amino acids. The CDR3 sequence: CSARVYEQYF. In DNA form, the CDR3 reads TGCAGTGCTAGGGTCTACGAGCAGTACTTC.

This chain uses TRBV2 with TRBJ2-7, with D possibly TRBD2 on 5 matching bases. The germline V gene has CDR1 SNHLY and CDR2 FYNNEI. Trimming pared 6 bases from V and 3 bases from J, leaving 6 bases between. This CDR3 region has 11 residues. The CDR3 DNA reads TGTGCCAGCAGGAGGGACTACGAGCAGTACTTC. Protein product: CASRRDYEQYF.

The sample holds a few counts of this clone. V gene TRBV29-1 combines with J gene TRBJ1-1; maybe TRBD1 (6 bases). Between the trimmed V and J ends, which lost 7 bases and 4 bases, there was a span of 13 bases. The CDR3 spans 12 residues. CDR1 is SQVTM and CDR2 is ANQGSEA in the germline V gene. CDR3 nucleotide sequence: TGCAGCGGGGTCTACAGGGTCACTGAAGCTTTCTTT. Translated, it gives CSGVYRVTEAFF. The full variable domain, completed using reference TRBV29-1 and TRBJ1-1, is SAVISQKPSRDICQRGTSLTIQCQVDSQVTMMFWYRQQPGQSLTLIATANQGSEATYESGFVIDKFPISRPNLTFSTLTVSNMSPEDSSIYLCSGVYRVTEAFFGQGTRLTVV.

The chain has TRBV6-6 and TRBJ2-1; 10 bases map to TRBD2. CDR3 size: 15 residues. Germline assignment: CDR1 MNHNY and CDR2 SVGAGI (reference sequence). V shed 5 bases, J shed 7 bases, and the junction held 8 bases outside the gene matches. The CDR3 is CASSRLAGLGNEQFF. The CDR3 DNA is TGTGCCAGCAGTCGACTAGCGGGCCTGGGGAATGAGCAGTTCTTC.

This clone was picked up a small number of times. The genes are TRBV30 and TRBJ2-1, with 8 bases aligning to TRBD1. This CDR3 is 11 amino acids long. From germline, CDR1 is GTSNPN and CDR2 SVGIG (reference sequence). V was pared by 5 bases and J by 8 bases, with 2 bases of the junction left unmatched. The chain's CDR3 is CAWGQGHEQFF. The DNA for the CDR3 is TGTGCCTGGGGACAGGGCCATGAGCAGTTCTTC. Together with reference TRBV30 and TRBJ2-1, the CDR3 gives the full variable domain: SQTIHQWPATLVQPVGSPLSLECTVEGTSNPNLYWYRQAAGRGLQLLFYSVGIGQISSEVPQNLSASRPQDRQFILSSKKLLLSDSGFYLCAWGQGHEQFFGPGTRLTVL.

This clone has only one observation. The genes are TRBV30 and TRBJ1-3, with D uncertain. The CDR3 runs to 13 residues. Looked up from germline, CDR1 is GTSNPN and CDR2 is SVGIG (reference sequence). Trimming took off 1 base at V and 3 bases at J, with 7 bases between the two ends. The CDR3 loop reads CAWSAPNGNTIYF. The CDR3 DNA reads TGTGCCTGGAGTGCCCCGAATGGAAACACCATATATTTT.

This clone was detected only a few times. The chain carries TRBV25-1 and TRBJ2-2; 8 bases are shared with TRBD1. V lost 5 bases, J lost 4 bases, and 15 bases stayed unmatched. The CDR3 length is 18 residues. CDR1 is MGHDK, CDR2 SYGVNS, per germline. The CDR3 nucleotides are TGTGCCAGCAGTAAAACCTCCAGGGGGCCACGGAGCACCGGGGAGCTGTTTTTT. It yields the protein CASSKTSRGPRSTGELFF.

The rearrangement links TRBV28 to TRBJ2-3, with D unresolved. This CDR3 has 13 residues. Per germline, CDR1 MDHEN and CDR2 SYDVKM. Trimming left V 5 bases short and J 0 bases short, with 6 bases between. Here the CDR3 reads CASSILSTDTQYF. The CDR3 DNA reads as TGTGCCAGCAGTATACTAAGCACAGATACGCAGTATTTT.

In its sample, this clone was seen once. The gene calls are TRBV28 and TRBJ2-4; 9 bases align to TRBD1. Per the germline V gene, CDR1 is MDHEN and CDR2 is SYDVKM. The CDR3 contains 14 residues. After removal of 4 bases from V and 8 bases from J, the junction contained 6 bases not matched to a gene. The CDR3 DNA follows: TGTGCCAGCAGTTCAAACCGGGACAGGGACATTCAGTACTTC. Amino acid sequence: CASSSNRDRDIQYF.

The chain carries TRBV10-3 and TRBJ1-1, with 8 bases matching TRBD1. This CDR3 spans 16 amino acids. Germline CDR1 ENHRY, CDR2 SYGVKD. J lost 1 base, V lost 6 bases, and 10 bases had no gene match. Here the CDR3 reads CAIRQGEDGRNTEAFF. The CDR3 DNA is TGTGCCATCAGACAGGGGGAGGATGGGAGGAACACTGAAGCTTTCTTT.